The rows below give T cell receptor beta chains drawn from one sample of a study of blood T cell repertoires in COVID-19. This table comes from immunoSEQ multiplex PCR, and its TCRdb copy is limited to in-frame clones, with some not included. The sample includes 57,000 or so clones, roughly 84% of them seen just once. Sequenced sample: peripheral blood. The origin of the receptors is a man in his 70s with active COVID-19. The CDR3 runs from the conserved cysteine through the conserved F or W. Fields, in order: CDR3 length, clone size, V gene, D gene, J gene, CDR3 protein, CDR3 DNA. D genes are given only for firm matches. The size field is filled for only some rows; it gives once, few, many or a size class.

>16|.|TRBV5-4|.|TRBJ1-3
CASSYRRGTSGNTIYF
TGTGCCAGCAGCTATCGAAGGGGGACCTCTGGAAACACCATATATTTT
>11|.|TRBV20-1|.|TRBJ2-3
CSAAFEQAQYF
TGCAGTGCTGCTTTTGAGCAGGCGCAGTATTTT
>13|few|TRBV11-2|.|TRBJ2-1
CASSLVEETEQFF
TGTGCCAGCAGCTTAGTCGAGGAGACTGAGCAGTTCTTC
>14|.|TRBV11-3|.|TRBJ2-3
CASSLAGVTDTQYF
TGTGCCAGCAGCTTAGCGGGAGTCACAGATACGCAGTATTTT
>16|.|TRBV2|TRBD1|TRBJ2-4
CASSGRQGESKNIQYF
TGTGCCAGCAGTGGGAGACAGGGAGAATCCAAAAACATTCAGTACTTC
>15|.|TRBV7-8|.|TRBJ2-5
CATQPGHRLQETQYF
TGTGCCACCCAGCCGGGACACCGCCTTCAAGAGACCCAGTACTTC
>16|.|TRBV12-5|.|TRBJ2-1
CASGLDELSSYNEQFF
TGTGCTAGTGGTTTAGATGAGTTGAGCTCCTACAATGAGCAGTTCTTC
>17|.|TRBV24-1|.|TRBJ2-2
CVPHQTTERDEHRGAVF
TGTGTCCCCCACCAAACCACGGAACGGGATGAACACCGGGGAGCTGTTTTT
>16|.|TRBV6-5|TRBD2|TRBJ2-4
CASSYSLAGAKNIQYF
TGTGCCAGCAGTTACTCACTAGCGGGAGCCAAAAACATTCAGTACTTC
>16|.|TRBV18|TRBD1|TRBJ2-5
CASSPTPGQGMKTQYF
TGTGCCAGCTCACCGACTCCTGGACAGGGAATGAAGACCCAGTACTTC
>17|.|TRBV5-4|TRBD1|TRBJ1-2
CASSLGTGGHGGYGYTF
TGTGCCAGCAGCTTGGGAACAGGGGGACACGGAGGCTATGGCTACACCTTC
>19|.|TRBV7-3|.|TRBJ2-7
CASSPYELLAQRLRYEQYF
TGTGCCAGCAGCCCCTATGAGCTACTAGCCCAGAGGCTGCGCTACGAGCAGTACTTC
>17|few|TRBV19|TRBD1|TRBJ1-2
CASSINGQGRDNYGYTF
TGTGCCAGTAGTATAAATGGACAGGGTCGGGATAACTATGGCTACACCTTC
>14|.|TRBV18|.|TRBJ1-5
CASSPGQLNQPQHF
TGTGCCAGCTCACCGGGACAACTCAATCAGCCCCAGCATTTT
>15|.|TRBV5-4|.|TRBJ2-7
CASSQTRAASYEQYF
TGTGCCAGCAGCCAAACGCGGGCGGCCTCCTACGAGCAGTACTTC
>19|.|TRBV2|TRBD1|TRBJ1-1
CASSSSYTGTGGRAPEAFF
TGTGCCAGCAGTAGCTCCTATACCGGGACAGGGGGCAGAGCTCCTGAAGCTTTCTTT
>15|.|TRBV24-1|TRBD1|TRBJ2-3
CATSPGQASTDTQYF
TGTGCCACCAGTCCCGGACAGGCAAGCACAGATACGCAGTATTTT
>14|.|TRBV27|TRBD2|TRBJ2-7
CASSLRERDFEQYF
TGTGCCAGCAGTTTACGCGAGCGGGACTTCGAGCAGTACTTC
>14|.|TRBV11-2|.|TRBJ2-4
CASSPTQGGNIQYF
TGTGCCAGCAGCCCCACCCAGGGGGGAAACATTCAGTACTTC
>17|few|TRBV5-6|TRBD1|TRBJ2-6
CASSPLGQGAGANVLTF
TGTGCCAGCAGCCCCTTGGGACAGGGGGCTGGGGCCAACGTCCTGACTTTC
>16|.|TRBV11-2|TRBD2|TRBJ2-3
CASSRTSGRQGDTQYF
TGTGCCAGCAGCCGAACTAGCGGGAGGCAGGGAGATACGCAGTATTTT
>16|.|TRBV4-2|TRBD2|TRBJ2-4
CASSHAGTSGENIQYF
TGTGCCAGCAGCCATGCCGGGACTAGCGGCGAAAACATTCAGTACTTC
>15|.|TRBV10-3|TRBD1|TRBJ2-7
CAISGLGTGRYEQYF
TGTGCCATCAGTGGTCTGGGGACAGGGAGGTACGAGCAGTACTTC
>13|.|TRBV5-1|.|TRBJ1-1
CASSFEGVTEAFF
TGCGCCAGCAGCTTTGAGGGCGTCACTGAAGCTTTCTTT
>16|.|TRBV7-2|TRBD1|TRBJ1-3
CASSPQQGGSGNTIYF
TGTGCCAGCAGCCCACAACAGGGGGGTTCCGGAAACACCATATATTTT
>14|.|TRBV19|.|TRBJ2-5
CASRYRGFQETQYF
TGTGCCAGTAGATATAGGGGTTTCCAAGAGACCCAGTACTTC
>16|.|TRBV7-9|TRBD2|TRBJ2-3
CASSLGLAAGTDTQYF
TGTGCCAGCAGCTTAGGACTAGCGGCCGGGACAGATACGCAGTATTTT
>14|.|TRBV7-2|TRBD2|TRBJ2-5
CASSRGGSGGTQYF
TGTGCCAGCAGTCGAGGGGGTAGCGGGGGGACCCAGTACTTC
>17|.|TRBV4-2|TRBD2|TRBJ2-3
CASSQEVAGGPTDTQYF
TGTGCCAGCAGCCAAGAAGTTGCGGGAGGGCCGACAGATACGCAGTATTTT
>15|.|TRBV2|TRBD1|TRBJ1-1
CASRKDRGLDTEAFF
TGTGCCAGCAGGAAGGACAGGGGGCTCGACACTGAAGCTTTCTTT
>14|.|TRBV3-1/TRBV3-2|.|TRBJ1-1
CASSLGAARTEAFF
TGTGCCAGCAGCCTGGGGGCCGCGAGAACTGAAGCTTTCTTT
>16|.|TRBV5-6|TRBD1|TRBJ1-4
CASSLGSRGQDEKLFF
TGTGCCAGCAGCTTGGGGTCGAGGGGACAGGATGAAAAACTGTTTTTT
>10|.|TRBV20-1|.|TRBJ2-3
CSASRDTQYF
TGCAGTGCTTCCCGAGATACGCAGTATTTT
>15|.|TRBV18|TRBD1|TRBJ1-6
CASSEDRGMNSPLHF
TGTGCCAGCTCTGAGGACAGGGGGATGAATTCACCCCTCCACTTT
>14|.|TRBV27|.|TRBJ2-5
CASSSAGLTGTQYF
TGTGCCAGCAGTTCGGCGGGACTTACTGGGACCCAGTACTTC
>15|once|TRBV6-4|.|TRBJ1-1
CASRARTRGNTEAFF
TGTGCCAGCAGGGCAAGAACCCGGGGGAACACTGAAGCTTTCTTT
>14|once|TRBV6-5|.|TRBJ1-6
CASAADLQGTPLHF
TGTGCCAGCGCCGCCGACCTACAGGGCACACCCCTCCACTTT
>15|few|TRBV29-1|.|TRBJ1-5
CSVGDGLLGNQPQHF
TGCAGCGTTGGGGACGGACTATTGGGGAATCAGCCCCAGCATTTT
>16|.|TRBV5-1|TRBD2|TRBJ2-2
CASSSSGREVTGELFF
TGCGCCAGCAGCTCTAGCGGGAGGGAAGTCACCGGGGAGCTGTTTTTT
>13|.|TRBV5-6|.|TRBJ2-2
CASSLAGTGELFF
TGTGCCAGCAGCTTGGCAGGGACCGGGGAGCTGTTTTTT
>15|once|TRBV6-1|TRBD1|TRBJ2-1
CASSEAGTGANEQFF
TGTGCCAGCAGCGAAGCGGGGACAGGGGCAAATGAGCAGTTCTTC
>15|.|TRBV15|.|TRBJ2-3
CATSRDPGATDTQYF
TGTGCCACCAGCAGAGACCCAGGGGCCACAGATACGCAGTATTTT
>16|.|TRBV20-1|TRBD2|TRBJ2-7
CSASLLIGLAGDEQYF
TGCAGTGCTAGTCTTCTTATAGGACTAGCGGGAGACGAGCAGTACTTC
>12|.|TRBV6-2/TRBV6-3|TRBD2|TRBJ2-3
CASSYPGLTQYF
TGTGCCAGCAGTTATCCGGGACTAACGCAGTATTTT
>14|.|TRBV11-1|TRBD1|TRBJ2-7
CASSSSDRGSEQYF
TGTGCCAGCAGCTCCTCGGACAGGGGGAGCGAGCAGTACTTC
>16|once|TRBV6-6|.|TRBJ2-7
CASSYSALGALNEQYF
TGTGCCAGCAGTTACTCTGCTCTGGGGGCCCTAAACGAGCAGTACTTC
>19|.|TRBV3-1/TRBV3-2|TRBD2|TRBJ2-7
CASSQDREGLAGLTYEQYF
TGTGCCAGCAGCCAAGATAGAGAAGGACTAGCGGGGCTGACCTACGAGCAGTACTTC
>17|.|TRBV6-2/TRBV6-3|.|TRBJ2-5
CASSSRPGFGYGKTQYF
TGTGCCAGCAGTTCGCGCCCGGGGTTTGGGTATGGGAAGACCCAGTACTTC
>14|.|TRBV7-2|.|TRBJ1-5
CASSSNSIRQPQHF
TGTGCCAGCAGCTCCAACAGCATTAGACAGCCCCAGCATTTT
>15|.|TRBV6-6|TRBD2|TRBJ2-4
CASSPGGVAKNIQYF
TGTGCCAGCAGTCCCGGGGGGGTAGCCAAAAACATTCAGTACTTC
>14|.|TRBV19|TRBD1|TRBJ1-5
CASWDSYSNQPQHF
TGTGCCAGTTGGGACAGTTATAGCAATCAGCCCCAGCATTTT
>13|.|TRBV28|.|TRBJ2-1
CASSPSSPNEQFF
TGTGCCAGCAGCCCCTCCTCCCCCAATGAGCAGTTCTTC
>16|.|TRBV28|.|TRBJ1-2
CASSLPSARANYGYTF
TGTGCCAGCAGTTTACCTTCCGCGAGAGCTAACTATGGCTACACCTTC
>17|.|TRBV7-9|.|TRBJ2-4
CASSLVAGLIAKNIQYF
TGTGCCAGCAGCTTAGTGGCAGGACTAATAGCCAAAAACATTCAGTACTTC
>14|.|TRBV10-3|TRBD2|TRBJ2-1
CAISGTSGRNEQFF
TGTGCCATCAGTGGCACTAGCGGGAGAAATGAGCAGTTCTTC
>16|.|TRBV9|TRBD2|TRBJ2-3
CASSVGTSGYTDTQYF
TGTGCCAGCAGCGTAGGGACTAGCGGTTACACAGATACGCAGTATTTT
>15|.|TRBV6-6|.|TRBJ2-6
CASSLTSSGANVLTF
TGTGCCAGCAGTTTAACTTCCTCTGGGGCCAACGTCCTGACTTTC
>14|.|TRBV24-1|.|TRBJ2-1
CATSDLVGRTEQFF
TGTGCCACCAGTGATTTAGTGGGGAGGACTGAGCAGTTCTTC
>13|.|TRBV28|.|TRBJ1-4
CASSFRTGEKLFF
TGTGCCAGCAGTTTTCGGACTGGTGAAAAACTGTTTTTT